The 21 T cell receptor beta chains below all came from one sample that was sequenced in a study of blood T cell repertoires in COVID-19. TCRdb's copy holds only in-frame clones and misses some; the assay was immunoSEQ multiplex PCR. The profile covers approximately 270,000 clones, with about 87% appearing a single time and roughly 6% taken by the ten largest. Sequencing was carried out using peripheral blood. These receptors originate from a woman aged 25 to 39 with COVID-19, enrolled during active disease.

This chain connects TRBV2 to TRBJ2-2; tentatively, D is TRBD2 (5 bases). The CDR3 runs 14 residues. V was pared by 3 bases and J by 0 bases, with 5 bases between. Germline values: CDR1 SNHLY, CDR2 FYNNEI. The CDR3, as DNA: TGTGCCAGCAGTGAGGGAGCGAACACCGGGGAGCTGTTTTTT. Its protein is CASSEGANTGELFF.

A few counts support this clone. The chain joins TRBV5-1 to TRBJ2-3; D is perhaps TRBD1 (7 bases). Germline V lookup: CDR1 SGHRS, CDR2 YFSETQ. V was clipped by 0 bases and J by 3 bases, with 11 bases between them. This CDR3 region has 15 residues. CDR3 coding DNA: TGCGCCAGCAGCTTGGGCGGGACAGTAACAGATACGCAGTATTTT. Amino acids: CASSLGGTVTDTQYF.

V is TRBV7-9 and J is TRBJ1-4, with 8 bases aligning to TRBD1. Trimming took 5 bases from V and 0 from J; bases not matched to a gene: 14. CDR3 length equals 19 residues. Per germline, CDR1 SEHNR and CDR2 FQNEAQ (reference sequence). CDR3 residues: CASSPGQGGFIATNEKLFF. CDR3 in DNA: TGTGCCAGCAGCCCTGGACAGGGCGGATTTATTGCAACTAATGAAAAACTGTTTTTT.

As to this clone: This specimen includes other DNA sequences encoding the same CDR3. The V and J genes are TRBV6-2 or TRBV6-3 and TRBJ2-3; TRBD1 aligns across 8 bases. From germline, CDR1 is MNHEY and CDR2 SVGEGT. This CDR3 contains 15 residues. V lost 2 bases and J lost 3; bases outside the gene matches: 4. DNA for the CDR3: TGTGCCAGCAGTTACCGGCGACAGGGGACAGATACGCAGTATTTT. Protein: CASSYRRQGTDTQYF.

V gene TRBV11-2 combines with J gene TRBJ2-7, with TRBD1 matching 9 bases. From germline, CDR1 is SGHAT and CDR2 FQNNGV. V trimming: 2 bases; J trimming: 5 bases; junction bases outside the gene matches: 7. The CDR3 has 15 amino acids. The CDR3 sequence is CASSLQEGQGNEQYF. The CDR3 coding sequence is TGTGCCAGCAGCTTACAGGAGGGACAGGGCAACGAGCAGTACTTC.

The V call is TRBV2, the J call TRBJ2-5; 7 positions match TRBD1. With V trimmed by 8 bases and J by 0 bases, 3 bases remained unmatched. The CDR3 length is 13 residues. Germline lookup yields CDR1 SNHLY and CDR2 FYNNEI. The CDR3 coding sequence is TGTGCCAGCGCCGGGACAGACCAAGAGACCCAGTACTTC. It yields the protein CASAGTDQETQYF.

The genes are TRBV19 and TRBJ1-5; D is unresolved. Germline CDR1 LNHDA, CDR2 SQIVND (reference sequence). The CDR3 extends over 15 amino acids. V was trimmed by 3 bases and J by 6 bases, leaving 15 bases between them. CDR3 residues: CASSIAQVSGQPQHF. As DNA, the CDR3 is TGTGCCAGTAGTATCGCTCAGGTCAGTGGTCAGCCCCAGCATTTT.

The V and J genes are TRBV28 and TRBJ1-5; 10 positions agree with TRBD1. The germline V gene encodes CDR1 MDHEN and CDR2 SYDVKM. CDR3 length equals 15 residues. The trim removed 6 bases at V and 7 bases at J, leaving 9 bases unmatched. The CDR3 spells CASSKDRGFTQPQHF. CDR3 nucleotides: TGTGCCAGCAGCAAGGACAGGGGGTTCACACAGCCCCAGCATTTT.

The genes are TRBV7-8 and TRBJ1-2; perhaps TRBD1 as D (5 bases). The germline gives CDR1 SGHVS, CDR2 FQNEAQ. The CDR3 consists of 15 residues. The V gene lost 3 bases and the J gene lost 4 bases, with 15 bases spanning the gap. The CDR3 loop is CASSFRAGQGYGYTF. The CDR3 bases are TGTGCCAGCAGCTTCCGCGCGGGGCAGGGCTATGGCTACACCTTC.

The rearrangement uses TRBV5-6 and TRBJ2-6; D possibly corresponds to TRBD2 (6 bases). V was shortened by 4 bases and J by 3 bases, with 20 bases between the two germline ends. CDR1 is SGHDT and CDR2 is YYEEEE in the germline V gene. The CDR3 has 18 amino acids. The CDR3 region is CASSLPGLGQSGANVLTF. The CDR3 coding sequence is TGTGCCAGCAGCCTACCGGGACTCGGGCAGAGTGGGGCCAACGTCCTGACTTTC.

V is TRBV21-1 and J is TRBJ2-5; the table gives TRBD2 as D, unverified against the DNA. TRBV21-1 corresponds to a pseudogene. The CDR3 runs to 10 residues. The CDR3 DNA sequence: TGTGCCAGCCCTCTGGAGACCCAGTACTTC. Its translation is CASPLETQYF.

The gene calls are TRBV5-1 and TRBJ1-4; no clear D. Germline lookup yields CDR1 SGHRS and CDR2 YFSETQ. V was pared by 2 bases and J by 5 bases, with 16 bases between. The CDR3 has 16 residues. CDR3 protein: CASSFSSRENNEKLFF. CDR3 nucleotide sequence: TGCGCCAGCAGCTTCAGCAGCCGGGAGAACAATGAAAAACTGTTTTTT.

This chain connects TRBV10-2 to TRBJ2-5, with TRBD2 identical over 11 bases. CDR1 WSHSY and CDR2 SAAADI come from the germline V gene. The CDR3 contains 16 residues. V shed 8 bases and J 2 bases; nucleotides not matched to a gene: 10. The CDR3 reads CASLNPGLAVQETQYF. The CDR3 DNA follows: TGCGCCAGCTTGAACCCGGGACTAGCGGTACAAGAGACCCAGTACTTC.

There are a few counts of this clone. V is TRBV28 and J is TRBJ1-2, with D possibly TRBD1 on 5 matching bases. The CDR3 sequence is 15 residues long. Trimming took off 2 bases at V and 2 bases at J, with 12 bases between the two ends. Looked up from germline, CDR1 is MDHEN and CDR2 is SYDVKM. The CDR3: CASSLLPGVNYGYTF. The DNA of the CDR3 is TGTGCCAGCAGTTTACTGCCGGGGGTGAACTATGGCTACACCTTC.

This clone was picked up a small number of times. This chain uses TRBV5-6 with TRBJ2-7, with TRBD1 matching 10 bases. V was clipped by 4 bases and J by 9 bases; unmatched bases: 13. The germline CDR1 and CDR2 sequences are SGHDT and YYEEEE. The CDR3 length is 15 residues. CDR3 bases: TGTGCCAGCAGCGACCCGGGACAGGGGACGTCAGCGCAGTACTTC. Its protein is CASSDPGQGTSAQYF. Supplemented by reference TRBV5-6 and TRBJ2-7, the full variable domain reads DAGVTQSPTHLIKTRGQQVTLRCSPKSGHDTVSWYQQALGQGPQFIFQYYEEEERQRGNFPDRFSGHQFPNYSSELNVNALLLGDSALYLCASSDPGQGTSAQYFGPGTRLTVT.

V is TRBV28 and J is TRBJ1-5; 8 bases line up with TRBD1. Germline V gene data show CDR1 as MDHEN and CDR2 as SYDVKM. The CDR3 runs 17 residues. V gave up 3 bases and J gave up 1 base; unmatched junction bases: 8. CDR3 protein: CASSFSRTGPSNQPQHF. In DNA form, the CDR3 reads TGTGCCAGCAGTTTCTCTAGGACAGGGCCAAGCAATCAGCCCCAGCATTTT.

The J gene is TRBJ2-1, the V gene TRBV2; 10 nucleotides match TRBD2. The CDR3 spans 13 residues. Germline V gives CDR1 SNHLY, CDR2 FYNNEI. V lost 5 bases, J lost 10 bases, and 5 bases stayed unmatched. CDR3 coding DNA: TGTGCCAGCAGTCCGGGACTAGCGTTCGAGCAGTTCTTC. Encoded protein: CASSPGLAFEQFF. The whole variable domain, remainder taken from reference TRBV2 and TRBJ2-1, is EPEVTQTPSHQVTQMGQEVILRCVPISNHLYFYWYRQILGQKVEFLVSFYNNEISEKSEIFDDQFSVERPDGSNFTLKIRSTKLEDSAMYFCASSPGLAFEQFFGPGTRLTVL.

V is TRBV7-6 and J is TRBJ2-7, with 8 bases fitting TRBD2. CDR3 size: 15 residues. Looked up from germline, CDR1 is SGHVS and CDR2 is FNYEAQ. V dropped 5 bases and J dropped 1; count of bases not matched to a gene: 7. CDR3 sequence (DNA): TGTGCCAGCAGCCCGCTAGCGGGCCCGTCCTACGAGCAGTACGTC. It encodes CASSPLAGPSYEQYV.

The genes are TRBV9 and TRBJ1-1; D gene uncertain. Germline CDR1 reads SGDLS; CDR2 reads YYNGEE. The CDR3 sequence is 14 residues long. V was pared by 4 bases and J by 6 bases, with 16 bases between. As DNA, the CDR3 is TGTGCCAGCAGCCCAGACCCGGCTCGGGCTGAAGCTTTCTTT. Its translation: CASSPDPARAEAFF. The full variable domain, completed using reference TRBV9 and TRBJ1-1, is DSGVTQTPKHLITATGQRVTLRCSPRSGDLSVYWYQQSLDQGLQFLIQYYNGEERAKGNILERFSAQQFPDLHSELNLSSLELGDSALYFCASSPDPARAEAFFGQGTRLTVV.

The chain links TRBV12-5 to TRBJ1-1, with 10 bases that match TRBD1. The length of the CDR3 is 17 residues. The J segment lost 4 bases and the V segment lost 0 bases, leaving 8 bases of the junction unmatched. Germline V gene data show CDR1 as LGHNT and CDR2 as FRNRAP. CDR3 residues: CASGLVLTGGMGTEAFF. As DNA, the CDR3 is TGTGCTAGTGGTTTGGTACTGACAGGGGGCATGGGCACTGAAGCTTTCTTT.

The chain employs TRBV7-2 and TRBJ2-3, with 9 bases fitting TRBD2. Trimming at V came to 2 bases and at J to 4 bases, leaving 4 bases not matched to a gene. Germline V gene data show CDR1 as SGHTA and CDR2 as FQGNSA. This CDR3 has 15 amino acids. The CDR3 region has the DNA TGTGCCAGCAGCTTATTAGCGGGGGAGGCAGATACGCAGTATTTT. This encodes CASSLLAGEADTQYF.